What follows describes a single T cell receptor (beta chain). Its antigen is not known. Produced via immunoSEQ multiplex PCR; TCRdb's table is partial and in-frame only. The sample includes hundreds of thousands of clones, roughly 96% of them seen just once. These data come from a study of shared clonotypes between healthy human individuals. Study-level points and caveats: Represented diversity (both genetic and exposure-history) was limited by the small number of donors. Estimated richness was generally greater in naive than memory subsets.

V trimming: 2 bases; J trimming: 6 bases; junction bases outside the gene matches: 4. CDR1 and CDR2 (germline): SGHDT, YYEEEE. The CDR3 is 15 amino acids. CD45RO-negative cells were positively selected for CCR7, leaving out terminally differentiated effector memory CD45RA+ cells. The sequenced sample was naive CD8+ T cells sorted from blood. This receptor was identified in a woman aged 25 to 39 in good health. The gene calls are TRBV5-6 and TRBJ1-6; 8 bases match TRBD1. The CDR3, as DNA: TGTGCCAGCAGCTTTCAGGGGGCGGGTAATTCACCCCTCCACTTT. Residues: CASSFQGAGNSPLHF.